These 2 T cell receptor beta chains were all obtained from the same sample, sequenced in a study of blood T cells in healthy people across ages. A second PCR of 7 to 11 cycles used a sample-barcoded 5' primer and a J-beta primer mix. TCRdb reprocessed the 5' RACE reads via MiXCR and lists one record per CDR3 protein. In the table there are more than 1,400,000 distinct CDR3 sequences, roughly 45% of which are singletons. The material sequenced was blood. The receptor set was obtained from a woman aged 18-29 years in good health.

V gene TRBV20-1 combines with J gene TRBJ2-5; weak D call: TRBD2 (6 bases). Germline V CDR1 and CDR2: DFQATT, SNEGSKA (reference sequence). CDR3 length: 15 amino acids. V gave up 1 base and J gave up 2 bases, with 14 bases separating them. CDR3: CSARVAGTSQETQYF. The CDR3 DNA reads TGCAGTGCTAGAGTAGCCGGGACTTCGCAAGAGACCCAGTACTTC.

This clonotype was counted ten times or more. The CDR3 DNA reads as TGTGCCAGCGGACTAGCGGGCCCCATGGATACGCAGTATTTT. It specifies CASGLAGPMDTQYF. The chain employs TRBV19 and TRBJ2-3; 11 bases map to TRBD2. Trimming at V came to 9 bases and at J to 6 bases, leaving 8 bases not matched to a gene. Germline V CDR1 and CDR2: LNHDA, SQIVND (reference sequence). CDR3 size: 14 residues.